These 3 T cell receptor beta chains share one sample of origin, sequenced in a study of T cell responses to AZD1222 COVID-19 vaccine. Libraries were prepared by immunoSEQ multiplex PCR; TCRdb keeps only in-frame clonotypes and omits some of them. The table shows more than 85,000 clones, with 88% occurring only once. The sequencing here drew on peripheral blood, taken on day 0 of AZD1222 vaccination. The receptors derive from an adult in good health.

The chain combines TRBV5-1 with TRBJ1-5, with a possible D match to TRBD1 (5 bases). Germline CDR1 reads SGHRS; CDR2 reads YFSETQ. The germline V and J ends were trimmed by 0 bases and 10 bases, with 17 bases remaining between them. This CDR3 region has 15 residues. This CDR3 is CASSLGGARGGPQHF. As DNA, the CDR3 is TGCGCCAGCAGCTTGGGAGGGGCACGAGGTGGTCCCCAGCATTTT.

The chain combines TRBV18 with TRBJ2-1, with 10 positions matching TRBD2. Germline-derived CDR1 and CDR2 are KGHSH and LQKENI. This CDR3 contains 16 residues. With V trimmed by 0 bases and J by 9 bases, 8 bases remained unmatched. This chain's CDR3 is CASSPPSLAGVSEQFF. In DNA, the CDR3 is TGTGCCAGCTCACCACCGAGCCTAGCGGGAGTGAGTGAGCAGTTCTTC.

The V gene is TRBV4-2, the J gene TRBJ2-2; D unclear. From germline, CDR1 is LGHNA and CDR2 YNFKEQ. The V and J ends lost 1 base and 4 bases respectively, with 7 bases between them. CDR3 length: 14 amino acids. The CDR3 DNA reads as TGTGCCAGCAGCCAAGTCGGTGGCACCGGGGAGCTGTTTTTT. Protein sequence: CASSQVGGTGELFF.